The 18 T cell receptor beta chains below all came from one sample that was sequenced in a study of blood T cell repertoires in COVID-19. Measured with immunoSEQ multiplex PCR; TCRdb has only the in-frame clones, and not every one. Of some 150,000 clones listed, 80% to 90% are singletons. Sequencing was done on a sample of peripheral blood. The receptor source for this set is a man between 65 and 80 years old with acute or convalescent COVID-19.

V gene TRBV9 combines with J gene TRBJ2-1, with a weak D call TRBD2 (5 bases). This CDR3 comprises 14 residues. Trimming stripped 2 bases from V and 12 bases from J, with 18 bases between. CDR1 is SGDLS and CDR2 is YYNGEE in the germline V gene. CDR3 sequence reads: CASSVGSRGLRQFF. As DNA, the CDR3 is TGTGCCAGCAGCGTCGGTTCCCGCGGACTGAGGCAGTTCTTC.

The table lists this clone with a few counts. The chain links TRBV9 to TRBJ2-3; D remains ambiguous. Trimming took 0 bases from V and 11 from J, leaving 13 bases between them. The CDR3 runs 13 residues. Germline loops: CDR1 SGDLS, CDR2 YYNGEE. CDR3 DNA sequence: TGTGCCAGCAGCGTAGATTTCGGGTCCATGCAGTATTTT. It specifies CASSVDFGSMQYF.

The chain is built from TRBV3-1 (or the pseudogene TRBV3-2) and TRBJ2-6; unclear D gene. With 1 base removed from V and 1 base from J, the gap between germline ends came to 14 bases. Germline CDR1 is LGHDT and CDR2 is YNNKEL (reference sequence). The CDR3 totals 18 residues. DNA for the CDR3: TGTGCCAGCAGCCAAGTTCAGGCCCAGATATCTGGGGCCAACGTCCTGACTTTC. Translated, it gives CASSQVQAQISGANVLTF.

The rearrangement links TRBV27 to TRBJ2-3, with 7 nucleotides matching TRBD1. This CDR3 is built from 16 residues. Germline V lookup: CDR1 MNHEY, CDR2 SMNVEV (reference sequence). Losses at the gene ends were 6 bases for V and 3 bases for J; bases not matched to a gene: 12. The CDR3 region is CASRRLGTVATDTQYF. The CDR3 nucleotides are TGTGCCAGCAGGCGCCTAGGGACAGTAGCGACAGATACGCAGTATTTT.

The chain links TRBV7-2 to TRBJ1-3; TRBD1 matches at 12 bases. V was clipped by 4 bases and J by 4 bases; unmatched bases: 5. This CDR3 region has 16 residues. In germline, CDR1 is SGHTA, CDR2 FQGNSA. CDR3 sequence: CASSWPGTGGGNTIYF. CDR3 sequence (DNA): TGTGCCAGCAGCTGGCCTGGGACAGGGGGCGGAAACACCATATATTTT. The whole variable domain, remainder taken from reference TRBV7-2 and TRBJ1-3, is GAGVSQSPSNKVTEKGKDVELRCDPISGHTALYWYRQSLGQGLEFLIYFQGNSAPDKSGLPSDRFSAERTGGSVSTLTIQRTQQEDSAVYLCASSWPGTGGGNTIYFGEGSWLTVV.

V usage is TRBV5-1 and J usage is TRBJ2-1; a possible D gene is TRBD2 (5 bases). This CDR3 has 13 amino acids. V was clipped by 4 bases and J by 13 bases, with 18 bases between them. Germline-derived CDR1 and CDR2 are SGHRS and YFSETQ. CDR3 nucleotide sequence: TGCGCCAGCAGCCCAGAGGTCGGACTGTACCAGTTCTTC. Its protein product is CASSPEVGLYQFF. Variable domain in full (rest from reference TRBV5-1 and TRBJ2-1): KAGVTQTPRYLIKTRGQQVTLSCSPISGHRSVSWYQQTPGQGLQFLFEYFSETQRNKGNFPGRFSGRQFSNSRSEMNVSTLELGDSALYLCASSPEVGLYQFFGPGTRLTVL.

The sample holds one count of this clone. The chain is built from TRBV5-4 and TRBJ1-1; D unclear. Germline V gene data show CDR1 as SGHNT and CDR2 as YYREEE (reference sequence). This CDR3 spans 13 amino acids. Trimming removed 0 bases from V and 6 bases from J, with 9 bases in between. Here the CDR3 DNA reads TGTGCCAGCAGCTTGGACTTAGATGCTGAAGCTTTCTTT. This translates into CASSLDLDAEAFF. The variable domain in full, with the rest retrieved from reference TRBV5-4 and TRBJ1-1, is ETGVTQSPTHLIKTRGQQVTLRCSSQSGHNTVSWYQQALGQGPQFIFQYYREEENGRGNFPPRFSGLQFPNYSSELNVNALELDDSALYLCASSLDLDAEAFFGQGTRLTVV.

The V gene is TRBV28, the J gene TRBJ2-7; D may be TRBD1 (5 bases). The CDR3 loop spans 12 amino acids. CDR1 MDHEN and CDR2 SYDVKM come from the germline V gene. Trimming left V 10 bases short and J 3 bases short, with 13 bases between. CDR3 DNA sequence: TGTGCCACTCAGGGCAGAATCTACGAGCAGTACTTC. Translated, it gives CATQGRIYEQYF.

In this sample, this clone turned up a few times. Here the CDR3 DNA reads TGTGCCAGCAGCTTGAACAGCGGGAGCTCCTACAATGAGCAGTTCTTC. Translating gives CASSLNSGSSYNEQFF. The chain is built from TRBV5-4 and TRBJ2-1, with 8 bases aligning to TRBD2. V shed 1 base and J 0 bases; nucleotides not matched to a gene: 3. This CDR3 region has 16 residues. Germline V lookup: CDR1 SGHNT, CDR2 YYREEE (reference sequence).

V is TRBV6-5 and J is TRBJ1-1; D call uncertain. This CDR3 has 15 residues. V dropped 6 bases and J dropped 4 bases, with 18 bases sitting between them. Germline CDR1 MNHEY, CDR2 SVGAGI. This chain's CDR3 is CASRPSRREGTEAFF. In nucleotides, the CDR3 is TGTGCCAGCAGGCCCTCCCGCCGGGAGGGCACTGAAGCTTTCTTT.

The V and J genes are TRBV7-9 and TRBJ1-1, with TRBD1 as a possible D gene (6 bases). Germline values: CDR1 SEHNR, CDR2 FQNEAQ (reference sequence). The CDR3 is made up of 12 amino acids. V lost 3 bases, J lost 7 bases, and 9 bases lay in between. The CDR3 DNA reads as TGTGCCAGCAGCTTTCTAGGGGGTGAAGCTTTCTTT. Translated, it gives CASSFLGGEAFF.

The genes are TRBV19 and TRBJ2-3; 7 nucleotides align to TRBD2. The CDR3 has 15 residues. Germline V gives CDR1 LNHDA, CDR2 SQIVND (reference sequence). V lost 7 bases, J lost 4 bases, and 11 bases stayed unmatched. This CDR3 reads CASTPLGGGPDTQYF. CDR3 in DNA: TGTGCCAGTACCCCGTTGGGCGGGGGTCCAGATACGCAGTATTTT.

The chain carries TRBV11-3 and TRBJ2-1, with 9 bases lining up with TRBD2. With V trimmed by 1 base and J by 3 bases, 7 bases remained unmatched. CDR3 length: 17 residues. CDR1 and CDR2 (germline): SGHNT, YENEEA. The CDR3 region has the DNA TGTGCCAGCAGCTTAGGCCCCGGGACTAGCAACTACAATGAGCAGTTCTTC. It translates to CASSLGPGTSNYNEQFF. The full variable domain, its missing parts supplied by reference TRBV11-3 and TRBJ2-1, is EAGVVQSPRYKIIEKKQPVAFWCNPISGHNTLYWYLQNLGQGPELLIRYENEEAVDDSQLPKDRFSAERLKGVDSTLKIQPAELGDSAVYLCASSLGPGTSNYNEQFFGPGTRLTVL.

V gene TRBV12-3 or TRBV12-4 combines with J gene TRBJ1-2; D is undetermined. The V end lost 1 base, the J end lost 8 bases, and 5 bases lay between the germline ends. The CDR3 extends over 11 amino acids. CDR3 region: CASSLGHGYTF. CDR3 nucleotide sequence: TGTGCCAGCAGTTTAGGACACGGCTACACCTTC.

To note about this clone: Other DNA sequences in this specimen translate into the identical CDR3. V gene TRBV3-1 (or the pseudogene TRBV3-2) combines with J gene TRBJ2-7; 11 positions agree with TRBD2. Germline V gene data show CDR1 as LGHDT and CDR2 as YNNKEL (reference sequence). The trim removed 0 bases at V and 3 bases at J, leaving 1 base unmatched. The CDR3 covers 15 residues. This chain's CDR3 is CASSQELAGGYEQYF. As DNA, the CDR3 is TGTGCCAGCAGCCAAGAGCTAGCGGGGGGCTACGAGCAGTACTTC.

In the case of this clone: Other DNA sequences of this sample code for an identical CDR3. This rearrangement joins TRBV18 to TRBJ2-5; tentatively, D is TRBD1 (6 bases). The CDR3 loop spans 14 amino acids. Germline V gives CDR1 KGHSH, CDR2 LQKENI. V shed 3 bases and J shed 2 bases, with 10 bases lying between them. The CDR3 nucleotides are TGTGCCAGCTCACCGTCCGGGACACAAGAGACCCAGTACTTC. Translating it yields CASSPSGTQETQYF.

About this clone: Other DNA sequences in this sample translate to the same CDR3. The J gene is TRBJ1-1, the V gene TRBV2; the match to TRBD1 covers 8 bases. The germline gives CDR1 SNHLY, CDR2 FYNNEI. This CDR3 spans 13 amino acids. V trimming: 6 bases; J trimming: 2 bases; junction bases outside the gene matches: 2. The CDR3 reads CASSGQGNTEAFF. The CDR3 DNA sequence: TGTGCCAGCAGCGGACAGGGTAACACTGAAGCTTTCTTT.

The chain carries TRBV19 and TRBJ1-2, with 8 bases lining up with TRBD1. Germline V gene data show CDR1 as LNHDA and CDR2 as SQIVND (reference sequence). CDR3 size: 15 residues. V lost 7 bases to trimming and J lost 3 bases; unmatched junction nucleotides: 10. CDR3 sequence (DNA): TGTGCCAGTAACAGCCCAGGGGGCATCGACTATGGCTACACCTTC. Residues: CASNSPGGIDYGYTF.